The text below deals with one T cell receptor beta chain. V lost 3 bases and J 3 bases, leaving 15 bases between the germline ends. Germline V gene data show CDR1 as SGHAT and CDR2 as FQNNGV. This CDR3 region has 15 residues. This entry belongs to a study of glioma-infiltrating T cells after dendritic cell vaccination. Study context: Three intradermal dendritic cell vaccine injections were given every two weeks.

Amplification used 60 V beta primers and 13 J beta primers. The method was immunoSEQ multiplex PCR; TCRdb's version includes in-frame clones alone and lacks a portion of them. The table has 80,000 to 100,000 clones, more than 70% seen once. As for time point: after dendritic cell vaccination, including at tumor progression/relapse. None of the glioblastoma patients had an isocitrate dehydrogenase mutation. J is TRBJ2-7 and V is TRBV11-2, with a tentative D call TRBD2 (6 bases). Sequenced material: blood, taken after dendritic cell vaccination. The clonotype originates from a human donor with glioblastoma. The CDR3 loop reads CASSLARGTFYEQYF. CDR3 DNA sequence: TGTGCCAGCAGCTTGGCCCGCGGGACCTTCTACGAGCAGTACTTC. Full variable domain (remainder filled in from reference TRBV11-2 and TRBJ2-7): EAGVAQSPRYKIIEKRQSVAFWCNPISGHATLYWYQQILGQGPKLLIQFQNNGVVDDSQLPKDRFSAERLKGVDSTLKIQPAKLEDSAVYLCASSLARGTFYEQYFGPGTRLTVT.